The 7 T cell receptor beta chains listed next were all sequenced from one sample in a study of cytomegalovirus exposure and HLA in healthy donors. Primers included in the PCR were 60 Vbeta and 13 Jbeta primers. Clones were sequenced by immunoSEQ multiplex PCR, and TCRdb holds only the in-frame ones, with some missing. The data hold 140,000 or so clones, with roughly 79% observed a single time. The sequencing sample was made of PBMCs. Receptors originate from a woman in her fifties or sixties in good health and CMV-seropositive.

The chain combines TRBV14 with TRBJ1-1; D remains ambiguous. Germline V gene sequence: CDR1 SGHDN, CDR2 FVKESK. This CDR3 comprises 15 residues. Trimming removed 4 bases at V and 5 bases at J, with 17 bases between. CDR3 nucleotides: TGTGCCAGCAGCCCCTTCCCCCGGTCCGGGACTGAAGCTTTCTTT. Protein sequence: CASSPFPRSGTEAFF.

CDR3 region: CSVEDIRGSGNTIYF. The CDR3 region has the DNA TGCAGCGTTGAGGATATCAGGGGGTCTGGAAACACCATATATTTT. The chain combines TRBV29-1 with TRBJ1-3; 7 nucleotides align to TRBD1. V shed 3 bases and J 1 base; nucleotides not matched to a gene: 6. The CDR3 loop spans 15 amino acids. Germline lookup yields CDR1 SQVTM and CDR2 ANQGSEA. Full variable domain (missing parts from reference TRBV29-1 and TRBJ1-3): SAVISQKPSRDICQRGTSLTIQCQVDSQVTMMFWYRQQPGQSLTLIATANQGSEATYESGFVIDKFPISRPNLTFSTLTVSNMSPEDSSIYLCSVEDIRGSGNTIYFGEGSWLTVV.

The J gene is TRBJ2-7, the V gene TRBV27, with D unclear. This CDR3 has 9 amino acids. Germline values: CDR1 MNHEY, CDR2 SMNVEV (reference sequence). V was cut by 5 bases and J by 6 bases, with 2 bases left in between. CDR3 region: CASSREQYF. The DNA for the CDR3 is TGTGCCAGCAGTCGCGAGCAGTACTTC.

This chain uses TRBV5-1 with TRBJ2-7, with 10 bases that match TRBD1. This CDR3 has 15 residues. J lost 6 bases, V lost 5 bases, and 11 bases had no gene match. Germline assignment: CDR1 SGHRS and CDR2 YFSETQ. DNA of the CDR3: TGCGCCAGCAGTCAAACGACCGGGACAGGGGCCGAGCAGTACTTC. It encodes CASSQTTGTGAEQYF.

The CDR3 region has the DNA TGCGCCAGCAGCCAGAAAATGAGCGGGAGAGTAGGCACAGATACGCAGTATTTT. As protein: CASSQKMSGRVGTDTQYF. V and J are TRBV4-3 and TRBJ2-3; TRBD2 aligns across 8 bases. In germline, CDR1 is LGHNA, CDR2 YSLEER. Trimming took 3 bases from V and 1 from J; bases not matched to a gene: 12. The CDR3 sequence is 18 residues long.

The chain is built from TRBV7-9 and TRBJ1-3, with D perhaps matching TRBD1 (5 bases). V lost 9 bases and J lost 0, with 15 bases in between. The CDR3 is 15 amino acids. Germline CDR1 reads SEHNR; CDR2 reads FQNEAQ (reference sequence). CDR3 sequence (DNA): TGTGCCAGTGGGCGCGGACAATCCTCTGGAAACACCATATATTTT. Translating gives CASGRGQSSGNTIYF.

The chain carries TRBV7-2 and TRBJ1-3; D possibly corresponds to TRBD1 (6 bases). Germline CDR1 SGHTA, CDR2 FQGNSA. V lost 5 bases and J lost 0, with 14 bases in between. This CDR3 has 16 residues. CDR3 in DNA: TGTGCCAGCAGCAGGTACAGGGCAACCTCTGGAAACACCATATATTTT. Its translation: CASSRYRATSGNTIYF. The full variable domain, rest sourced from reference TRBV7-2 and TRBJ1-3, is GAGVSQSPSNKVTEKGKDVELRCDPISGHTALYWYRQSLGQGLEFLIYFQGNSAPDKSGLPSDRFSAERTGGSVSTLTIQRTQQEDSAVYLCASSRYRATSGNTIYFGEGSWLTVV.